Listed below are T cell receptor beta chains from one sample, sequenced in a study of CDR3 diversity in severe acne. A single record per CDR3 protein comes from TCRdb applying MiXCR to the PCR reads. Of almost 85,000 distinct CDR3 sequences in the sample, 45% to 55% were seen once. The sample comprised blood. These receptor sequences come from a male donor in good health, without acne. The CDR3 runs from the conserved cysteine through the conserved F or W. A D gene is named only where the DNA matches it firmly. Where a row states a size, it is once, few, many or the class of an expanded clone; other rows omit it.

CDR3aa: CASSTASGVGELFF
CDR3nt: TGTGCCAGCTCGACTGCCTCGGGGGTCGGGGAGCTGTTTTTT
j_gene: TRBJ2-2
d_gene: -
v_gene: TRBV25-1
abundance: -

CDR3aa: CASSELGQGVEKLFF
CDR3nt: TGTGCCAGCAGTGAATTGGGACAGGGGGTCGAAAAACTGTTTTTT
j_gene: TRBJ1-4
d_gene: TRBD1
v_gene: TRBV25-1
abundance: many

CDR3aa: CSASWTGVLYEQYF
CDR3nt: TGCAGTGCTTCCTGGACAGGGGTCCTGTACGAGCAGTACTTC
j_gene: TRBJ2-7
d_gene: TRBD1
v_gene: TRBV20-1
abundance: -

CDR3aa: CASSPLAGQNEKLFF
CDR3nt: TGTGCCAGCAGCCCATTAGCGGGACAAAATGAAAAACTGTTTTTT
j_gene: TRBJ1-4
d_gene: -
v_gene: TRBV7-2
abundance: -

CDR3aa: CASSLIRGRDNSPLHF
CDR3nt: TGTGCCAGCAGCTTGATCAGGGGAAGGGATAATTCACCCCTCCACTTT
j_gene: TRBJ1-6
d_gene: -
v_gene: TRBV5-6
abundance: -

CDR3aa: CASSPTLRAIGLNYEQFF
CDR3nt: TGTGCCAGCAGCCCCACCTTAAGGGCGATAGGACTCAACTATGAGCAGTTCTTC
j_gene: TRBJ2-1
d_gene: -
v_gene: TRBV7-9
abundance: -

CDR3aa: CASSLSPGNTIYF
CDR3nt: TGTGCCAGCAGCTTGTCCCCTGGAAACACCATATATTTT
j_gene: TRBJ1-3
d_gene: -
v_gene: TRBV5-5
abundance: -

CDR3aa: CASSEAGHSNQPQHF
CDR3nt: TGTGCCAGCAGTGAAGCAGGACATAGCAATCAGCCCCAGCATTTT
j_gene: TRBJ1-5
d_gene: -
v_gene: TRBV6-1
abundance: many

CDR3aa: CASSLRLAFSYEQYF
CDR3nt: TGTGCCAGCAGTTTACGGTTAGCCTTCTCCTACGAGCAGTACTTC
j_gene: TRBJ2-7
d_gene: -
v_gene: TRBV28
abundance: few

CDR3aa: CASSYGREGYEQYF
CDR3nt: TGTGCCAGCAGTTACGGGCGGGAGGGCTACGAGCAGTACTTC
j_gene: TRBJ2-7
d_gene: TRBD2
v_gene: TRBV6-5
abundance: -

CDR3aa: CSARDSGAQPQHF
CDR3nt: TGCAGTGCTAGAGATTCCGGGGCTCAGCCCCAGCATTTT
j_gene: TRBJ1-5
d_gene: -
v_gene: TRBV20-1
abundance: -

CDR3aa: CASSVEGQGRDEQYF
CDR3nt: TGTGCCAGCAGCGTAGAGGGACAGGGAAGGGACGAGCAGTACTTC
j_gene: TRBJ2-7
d_gene: TRBD1
v_gene: TRBV9
abundance: many

CDR3aa: CATSISGSGDTIYF
CDR3nt: TGCGCCACCTCGATATCGGGGAGTGGAGACACCATATACTTT
j_gene: TRBJ1-3
d_gene: -
v_gene: TRBV10-2
abundance: -

CDR3aa: CSASRVLGGLAGGPDTQYF
CDR3nt: TGCAGTGCTTCTCGAGTACTCGGCGGGCTAGCGGGAGGCCCAGATACGCAGTATTTT
j_gene: TRBJ2-3
d_gene: TRBD2
v_gene: TRBV20-1
abundance: few

CDR3aa: CASSVGSGNEAFF
CDR3nt: TGTGCCAGCAGCGTAGGCTCGGGGAATGAAGCTTTCTTT
j_gene: TRBJ1-1
d_gene: -
v_gene: TRBV9
abundance: few

CDR3aa: CSVDAAGWTDTQYF
CDR3nt: TGCAGCGTTGATGCGGCAGGGTGGACAGATACGCAGTATTTT
j_gene: TRBJ2-3
d_gene: -
v_gene: TRBV29-1
abundance: -

CDR3aa: CASSSGTGVGNTIYF
CDR3nt: TGCGCCAGCAGCTCCGGGACAGGGGTTGGAAACACCATATATTTT
j_gene: TRBJ1-3
d_gene: TRBD1
v_gene: TRBV7-3
abundance: -

CDR3aa: CASLDRQGDQPQHF
CDR3nt: TGTGCCAGCCTCGACCGACAGGGGGATCAGCCCCAGCATTTT
j_gene: TRBJ1-5
d_gene: TRBD1
v_gene: TRBV6-1
abundance: -

CDR3aa: CASSLFLGEETQYF
CDR3nt: TGCGCCAGCAGCTTGTTCTTAGGGGAGGAGACCCAGTACTTC
j_gene: TRBJ2-5
d_gene: -
v_gene: TRBV5-1
abundance: many

CDR3aa: CASSLTGTGYGGELFF
CDR3nt: TGCGCCAGCAGCTTGACCGGGACAGGGTATGGCGGGGAGCTGTTTTTT
j_gene: TRBJ2-2
d_gene: TRBD1
v_gene: TRBV5-1
abundance: -

CDR3aa: CASSLKAGAFYEQYF
CDR3nt: TGTGCCAGCAGCTTAAAAGCGGGGGCCTTCTACGAGCAGTACTTC
j_gene: TRBJ2-7
d_gene: TRBD2
v_gene: TRBV7-7
abundance: once

CDR3aa: CSAAHPRGYEQYF
CDR3nt: TGCAGTGCCGCGCACCCACGGGGCTACGAGCAGTACTTC
j_gene: TRBJ2-7
d_gene: -
v_gene: TRBV20-1
abundance: medium-sized

CDR3aa: CASFLSGTGTAFF
CDR3nt: TGTGCCAGCTTCCTATCCGGGACAGGTACAGCTTTCTTT
j_gene: TRBJ1-1
d_gene: TRBD1
v_gene: TRBV6-5
abundance: once

CDR3aa: CASSLYGTSVYEQYF
CDR3nt: TGCGCCAGCAGCCTATACGGGACTAGCGTCTACGAGCAGTACTTC
j_gene: TRBJ2-7
d_gene: TRBD2
v_gene: TRBV5-1
abundance: -

CDR3aa: CASSLTGVSYEQYF
CDR3nt: TGCGCCAGCAGCTTGACCGGGGTCTCCTACGAGCAGTACTTC
j_gene: TRBJ2-7
d_gene: -
v_gene: TRBV5-1
abundance: -

CDR3aa: CASSSTNAANTEAFF
CDR3nt: TGTGCCAGCAGCTCGACAAATGCAGCGAACACTGAAGCTTTCTTT
j_gene: TRBJ1-1
d_gene: -
v_gene: TRBV7-9
abundance: -

CDR3aa: CASSGGGTGYEQYF
CDR3nt: TGTGCCAGCAGCGGAGGGGGGACAGGGTACGAGCAGTACTTC
j_gene: TRBJ2-7
d_gene: TRBD1
v_gene: TRBV9
abundance: few

CDR3aa: CATGERETDTQYF
CDR3nt: TGTGCCACGGGGGAGCGGGAAACAGATACGCAGTATTTT
j_gene: TRBJ2-3
d_gene: TRBD2
v_gene: TRBV10-3
abundance: -

CDR3aa: CASSVDPGSNTEAFF
CDR3nt: TGTGCCAGCAGCGTAGATCCAGGGTCGAACACTGAAGCTTTCTTT
j_gene: TRBJ1-1
d_gene: -
v_gene: TRBV9
abundance: -

CDR3aa: CSAKGQGPINYGYTF
CDR3nt: TGCAGTGCTAAAGGACAGGGCCCGATTAACTATGGCTACACCTTC
j_gene: TRBJ1-2
d_gene: TRBD1
v_gene: TRBV20-1
abundance: medium-sized

CDR3aa: CASSVAPTLETQYF
CDR3nt: TGTGCCAGCAGCGTAGCTCCGACTCTAGAGACCCAGTACTTC
j_gene: TRBJ2-5
d_gene: -
v_gene: TRBV9
abundance: -

CDR3aa: CASSVATGSKNIQYF
CDR3nt: TGTGCCAGCAGCGTAGCGACAGGGAGTAAAAACATTCAGTACTTC
j_gene: TRBJ2-4
d_gene: TRBD1
v_gene: TRBV9
abundance: -

CDR3aa: CATSDWDRSKRLTEEQYF
CDR3nt: TGTGCCACCAGTGATTGGGACAGGTCAAAGCGATTGACAGAAGAGCAGTACTTC
j_gene: TRBJ2-7
d_gene: TRBD1
v_gene: TRBV24-1
abundance: -